In this sample, the clone carrying this TCR beta chain turned up once. The germline CDR1 and CDR2 sequences are SGHAT and FQNNGV. This CDR3 is built from 15 residues. Unmatched junction bases numbered 4, after V lost 1 base and J lost 5 bases. This entry comes from a study of T cell changes during pregnancy in multiple sclerosis. Produced via immunoSEQ multiplex PCR; TCRdb's table is partial and in-frame only. The sample lists 13,000 or so clones; approximately 95% were seen once. The specimen comprised peripheral blood, sampled in the second trimester of pregnancy. The chain links TRBV11-2 to TRBJ2-2; 7 bases align to TRBD2. The clonotype was recovered from a female donor in good health, enrolled as a control in a pregnancy study. The CDR3 sequence: CASSLGTSATGELFF. In DNA form, the CDR3 reads TGTGCCAGCAGCTTAGGAACTAGCGCGACCGGGGAGCTGTTTTTT.